The source of this T cell receptor beta chain is a study of T-cell reconstitution after alpha-beta-depleted transplantation in children. This clonotype appeared many times. The library targeted TCRbeta and was prepared with unique molecular identifiers. TCRdb used MiXCR to reprocess the PCR reads, holding one entry per CDR3 protein. In the table there are around 580,000 distinct CDR3 sequences, 23% of which are singletons. J lost 0 bases, V lost 4 bases, and 4 bases had no gene match. CDR3 length: 15 residues. The source material was PBMCs, mostly from graft donor cells, sampled 360 days after TCRalphabeta/CD19-depleted stem cell transplant. The chain has TRBV12-3 or TRBV12-4 and TRBJ2-3; 7 bases line up with TRBD1. The clonotype comes from a boy in the first two years of life who had a stem cell transplant for acute myeloid leukemia, so the T cells may come from the graft donor. CDR3 sequence reads: CASSSTGRSTDTQYF. The CDR3 DNA sequence: TGTGCCAGCAGTTCGACAGGGCGCAGCACAGATACGCAGTATTTT.